These 20 T cell receptor beta chains share one sample of origin, sequenced in a study of blood T cell repertoires in COVID-19. Profiling relied on immunoSEQ multiplex PCR, and the TCRdb table lists in-frame clones only, not all of them. The sample holds about 160,000 clones, approximately 85% seen once. The sequencing sample was made of peripheral blood. These receptors were taken from a woman aged 55 to 70 with COVID-19, enrolled during active disease.

The chain recombines TRBV4-3 with TRBJ2-7; 9 bases are a match to TRBD1. CDR3 length equals 15 residues. Germline-derived CDR1 and CDR2 are LGHNA and YSLEER. The V segment lost 5 bases and the J segment 2 bases; nucleotides outside the gene matches: 7. The DNA for the CDR3 is TGCGCCAGCAGCTCACCCCGGACAGGGGCCTACGAGCAGTACTTC. Amino acids: CASSSPRTGAYEQYF.

The chain combines TRBV4-3 with TRBJ2-3; D is perhaps TRBD2 (5 bases). The germline gives CDR1 LGHNA, CDR2 YSLEER. CDR3 length: 13 amino acids. The V end was cut by 4 bases, the J end by 6 bases, with 11 bases between. The CDR3 region is CASSPRGGDTQYF. CDR3 coding DNA: TGCGCCAGCAGCCCGAGAGGCGGGGATACGCAGTATTTT.

V and J are TRBV18 and TRBJ2-7; 11 bases fit TRBD1. After removal of 2 bases from V and 1 base from J, the junction contained 1 base not matched to a gene. This CDR3 contains 15 residues. Germline V gene lookup returns CDR1 KGHSH and CDR2 LQKENI. DNA of the CDR3: TGTGCCAGCTCACCAGGGACAGGGGGTTCCTACGAGCAGTACGTC. It encodes CASSPGTGGSYEQYV.

DNA of the CDR3: TGTGCCAGCAGCCAAGGGGCAGGGGAATTCTACGAGCAGTACTTC. It encodes CASSQGAGEFYEQYF. The rearrangement uses TRBV4-2 and TRBJ2-7, with D tentatively TRBD1 (6 bases). Trimming stripped 1 base from V and 3 bases from J, with 13 bases between. The CDR3 is 15 amino acids. Germline assignment: CDR1 LGHNA and CDR2 YNFKEQ.

The V call is TRBV27, the J call TRBJ2-2; 8 bases agree with TRBD2. Trimming cost V 5 bases and J 5 bases; bases outside gene matches: 10. Germline V gives CDR1 MNHEY, CDR2 SMNVEV (reference sequence). The CDR3 is made up of 16 amino acids. Here the CDR3 DNA reads TGTGCCAGCAGTCCCTCGGGGGGGCGGGGAACCGGGGAGCTGTTTTTT. Encoded protein: CASSPSGGRGTGELFF.

The CDR3 spells CSVDGAGVTDTQYF. The CDR3 DNA sequence: TGCAGCGTTGACGGGGCAGGGGTCACAGATACGCAGTATTTT. The chain employs TRBV29-1 and TRBJ2-3; tentative D call: TRBD1 (6 bases). The CDR3 is 14 residues long. Trimming took 3 bases from V and 2 from J, leaving 12 bases between them. Germline V CDR1 and CDR2: SQVTM, ANQGSEA.

This sequence joins TRBV28 and TRBJ1-4; D remains unclear. Germline CDR1 is MDHEN and CDR2 is SYDVKM. The CDR3 runs to 13 residues. Trimming took 1 base from V and 5 from J, leaving 5 bases between them. The CDR3 loop is CASSLYRNEKLFF. As DNA, the CDR3 is TGTGCCAGCAGTTTATATCGGAATGAAAAACTGTTTTTT.

The chain has TRBV3-1 (or the pseudogene TRBV3-2) and TRBJ2-7; possible D gene TRBD1, 6 bases. V lost 5 bases, J lost 6 bases, and 20 bases lay in between. The germline CDR1 and CDR2 sequences are LGHDT and YNNKEL (reference sequence). This CDR3 region has 15 residues. The CDR3 nucleotides read TGTGCCAGCAGCGCACAGGGTATCAAGTTAGGCGAGCAGTACTTC. Protein sequence: CASSAQGIKLGEQYF.

The genes are TRBV7-2 and TRBJ2-5; D may be TRBD2 (5 bases). The V end was cut by 0 bases, the J end by 5 bases, with 13 bases between. CDR1 is SGHTA and CDR2 is FQGNSA in the germline V gene. The CDR3 loop spans 15 amino acids. The DNA of the CDR3 is TGTGCCAGCAGCTTAGCGGGAGCATGGGGTGAGACCCAGTACTTC. Protein: CASSLAGAWGETQYF.

Only a few counts were recorded for this clone. The V and J genes are TRBV27 and TRBJ2-1, with 10 bases identical to TRBD2. Germline CDR1 reads MNHEY; CDR2 reads SMNVEV (reference sequence). V gave up 5 bases and J gave up 1 base; unmatched junction bases: 5. This CDR3 region has 16 residues. The CDR3, as DNA: TGTGCCAGCAGTGCTCCTAGCGGGGGTTCCTACAATGAGCAGTTCTTC. This encodes CASSAPSGGSYNEQFF.

The chain couples TRBV5-5 to TRBJ2-3; TRBD1 might be the D (7 bases). CDR1 SGHKS and CDR2 YYEKEE come from the germline V gene (reference sequence). Trimming pared 0 bases from V and 7 bases from J, leaving 12 bases between. This CDR3 spans 14 amino acids. The CDR3, as DNA: TGTGCCAGCAGCTTGGCCCCAGGGGGGCATACGCAGTATTTT. It yields the protein CASSLAPGGHTQYF.

V and J are TRBV11-3 and TRBJ2-1; tentatively, D is TRBD2 (6 bases). The CDR3 extends over 15 amino acids. Germline V gives CDR1 SGHNT, CDR2 YENEEA. Trimming took 5 bases from V and 9 from J, leaving 20 bases between them. In nucleotides, the CDR3 is TGTGCCAGCAGCATCCGAGCTAGCGAGGGAAGTGAGCAGTTCTTC. Residues: CASSIRASEGSEQFF. The whole variable domain, filled in from reference TRBV11-3 and TRBJ2-1, reads EAGVVQSPRYKIIEKKQPVAFWCNPISGHNTLYWYLQNLGQGPELLIRYENEEAVDDSQLPKDRFSAERLKGVDSTLKIQPAELGDSAVYLCASSIRASEGSEQFFGPGTRLTVL.

The genes are TRBV5-4 and TRBJ1-2, with D maybe TRBD1 (5 bases). CDR3 length equals 13 residues. Deletions cut 4 bases from V and 2 bases from J, with 9 bases between. Looked up from germline, CDR1 is SGHNT and CDR2 is YYREEE (reference sequence). This CDR3 is CASSPGMNYGYTF. CDR3 nucleotide sequence: TGTGCCAGCAGCCCAGGGATGAACTATGGCTACACCTTC.

The J gene is TRBJ1-6, the V gene TRBV7-2, with 9 nucleotides matching TRBD1. Germline V gives CDR1 SGHTA, CDR2 FQGNSA. Trimming removed 4 bases from V and 6 bases from J; junction bases left unmatched: 4. The CDR3 extends over 15 amino acids. The CDR3 bases are TGTGCCAGCAGCTCCGGGACAGGGTTTAATTCACCCCTCCACTTT. Translating gives CASSSGTGFNSPLHF.

The rearrangement links TRBV19 to TRBJ2-3; D is possibly TRBD2 (6 bases). Looked up from germline, CDR1 is LNHDA and CDR2 is SQIVND (reference sequence). V lost 6 bases to trimming and J lost 10 bases, with 14 bases between them. The CDR3 spans 12 residues. This CDR3 reads CASSRGTDAQYF. The CDR3 DNA reads as TGTGCCAGTAGCCGAGGGACTGACGCGCAGTATTTT.

This clone was found a few times. This chain links TRBV11-2 with TRBJ2-5; 7 bases are shared with TRBD1. V shed 5 bases, J shed 1 base, and the junction held 7 bases outside the gene matches. The CDR3 loop spans 15 amino acids. The V gene's germline CDR1 is SGHAT and CDR2 FQNNGV. DNA of the CDR3: TGTGCCAGCAGCCCCCCGGGACAGCTCCAAGAGACCCAGTACTTC. Amino acid sequence: CASSPPGQLQETQYF.

This clone was detected a few times. This chain joins TRBV5-1 and TRBJ2-1, with 7 nucleotides matching TRBD2. Germline lookup yields CDR1 SGHRS and CDR2 YFSETQ. Trimming cost V 4 bases and J 4 bases; bases outside gene matches: 5. The CDR3 is made up of 14 amino acids. The CDR3 loop reads CASSDTSVYNEQFF. DNA for the CDR3: TGCGCCAGCAGCGATACTAGCGTTTACAATGAGCAGTTCTTC.

This sequence joins TRBV4-2 and TRBJ2-7; tentatively, D is TRBD2 (7 bases). V was cut by 0 bases and J by 3 bases, with 12 bases left in between. CDR1 is LGHNA, CDR2 YNFKEQ, per germline. The CDR3 is 15 residues long. CDR3: CASSQEVRGGYEQYV. The CDR3 region has the DNA TGTGCCAGCAGCCAAGAGGTAAGGGGGGGCTACGAGCAGTACGTC.

This chain links TRBV7-2 with TRBJ2-7; D is perhaps TRBD1 (6 bases). CDR3 size: 15 residues. The V and J ends lost 4 bases and 7 bases respectively, with 20 bases between them. The germline V gene encodes CDR1 SGHTA and CDR2 FQGNSA. The CDR3 is CASSSTWPGEREQYF. The CDR3 DNA is TGTGCCAGCAGCTCGACCTGGCCAGGGGAGAGGGAGCAGTACTTC.

This chain connects TRBV20-1 to TRBJ1-1; D perhaps matches TRBD1 (5 bases). In germline, CDR1 is DFQATT, CDR2 SNEGSKA (reference sequence). The V and J ends lost 6 bases and 11 bases respectively, with 16 bases between them. The CDR3 has 11 amino acids. CDR3 residues: CSARQGPGAFF. The CDR3 region has the DNA TGCAGTGCCCGCCAGGGTCCCGGGGCTTTCTTT.